These 13 T cell receptor beta chains were sequenced from one sample in a study of T-cell reconstitution after alpha-beta-depleted transplantation in children. Unique molecular identifiers were built into the TCRbeta library. TCRdb itself ran the PCR reads through MiXCR, one entry per CDR3 protein. This table has 330,000 or so distinct CDR3 sequences, 10% appearing once. The sample in question was PBMCs from the stem cell graft donor, obtained from the stem cell graft. The origin of the receptors is a human donor who donated a stem cell graft to a child with acute lymphoblastic leukemia.

This clonotype was detected many times. The chain employs TRBV6-5 and TRBJ2-1, with TRBD2 matching over 7 bases. Trimming removed 2 bases from V and 7 bases from J; junction bases left unmatched: 2. Germline V gene data show CDR1 as MNHEY and CDR2 as SVGAGI. The CDR3 loop spans 13 amino acids. The CDR3 sequence is CASSYGGSNEQFF. The CDR3 coding sequence is TGTGCCAGCAGTTACGGCGGGAGTAATGAGCAGTTCTTC.

This clonotype was seen a handful of times. The V and J genes are TRBV7-9 and TRBJ2-1; 7 bases match TRBD1. CDR3 length: 16 amino acids. Per germline, CDR1 SEHNR and CDR2 FQNEAQ (reference sequence). The V segment lost 0 bases and the J segment 10 bases; nucleotides outside the gene matches: 12. CDR3 amino acids: CASSLALRGPGKEQFF. The CDR3 bases are TGTGCCAGCAGCTTAGCGCTAAGGGGGCCCGGGAAGGAGCAGTTCTTC.

The gene calls are TRBV3-1 and TRBJ2-2, with 10 bases fitting TRBD2. Germline loops: CDR1 LGHDT, CDR2 YNNKEL (reference sequence). The CDR3 length is 16 residues. The V gene end was trimmed by 2 bases and the J gene end by 3 bases; junction bases not matched to a gene: 3. The CDR3 loop reads CASSQPSGSYTGELFF. The CDR3 DNA reads TGTGCCAGCAGCCAACCTAGCGGGAGTTACACCGGGGAGCTGTTTTTT.

This clonotype was seen ten or more times. CDR3 bases: TGTGCCAGCAGTTTGCGAGGAGGAGGGGAGACCCAGTACTTC. It translates to CASSLRGGGETQYF. The chain combines TRBV12-3 or TRBV12-4 with TRBJ2-5, with a tentative D call TRBD2 (6 bases). The CDR3 consists of 14 residues. The V and J ends lost 3 bases and 5 bases respectively, with 13 bases between them.

CDR3 DNA: TGTGCCAGTAGCCTCGGACTAGCGGGAACCAATGAGCAGTTCTTC. The encoded protein is CASSLGLAGTNEQFF. The gene calls are TRBV19 and TRBJ2-1; 12 bases are shared with TRBD2. The CDR3 sequence is 15 residues long. The V segment lost 6 bases and the J segment 6 bases; nucleotides outside the gene matches: 6. The germline V gene encodes CDR1 LNHDA and CDR2 SQIVND (reference sequence).

This clonotype appeared a few times. The junction does not match germline at one end; this may be a read error. The chain carries TRBV7-7 and TRBJ2-3; D gene uncertain. Germline CDR1 SSHAT, CDR2 FNYEAQ (reference sequence). The CDR3 sequence is 15 residues long. CDR3 region: CASSLGRARSDTQYF. CDR3 nucleotides: TGTGCTAGCAGCTTAGGTCGAGCGCGATCGGATACGCAGTATTTT.

This clonotype occurred a few times. The chain employs TRBV5-1 and TRBJ1-1, with 8 nucleotides matching TRBD1. Germline V gene sequence: CDR1 SGHRS, CDR2 YFSETQ. The CDR3 runs to 15 residues. J gave up 5 bases and V 2 bases, and 8 bases lay outside the gene matches. The DNA for the CDR3 is TGCGCCAGCAGCTTAATCCGGGACAGGAGGACTGAAGCTTTCTTT. Translating gives CASSLIRDRRTEAFF.

This clonotype was found a few times. The chain links TRBV5-1 to TRBJ2-5, with 9 bases identical to TRBD2. CDR1 SGHRS and CDR2 YFSETQ come from the germline V gene. The CDR3 has 16 amino acids. V gave up 0 bases and J gave up 1 base; unmatched junction bases: 4. The CDR3: CASSLAISGSQETQYF. CDR3 nucleotide sequence: TGCGCCAGCAGCTTGGCCATTAGCGGGAGCCAAGAGACCCAGTACTTC.

J is TRBJ1-5 and V is TRBV5-1, with 10 bases lining up with TRBD1. J lost 9 bases, V lost 4 bases, and 4 bases had no gene match. The V gene's germline CDR1 is SGHRS and CDR2 YFSETQ. The CDR3 length is 13 residues. The CDR3 loop is CASSVGQGLPQHF. CDR3 DNA: TGCGCCAGCAGCGTGGGACAGGGGCTGCCCCAGCATTTT. The full variable domain, rest sourced from reference TRBV5-1 and TRBJ1-5, is KAGVTQTPRYLIKTRGQQVTLSCSPISGHRSVSWYQQTPGQGLQFLFEYFSETQRNKGNFPGRFSGRQFSNSRSEMNVSTLELGDSALYLCASSVGQGLPQHFGDGTRLSIL.

This clonotype has just a few counts. The chain joins TRBV11-2 to TRBJ2-3, with D perhaps matching TRBD1 (6 bases). Germline CDR1 reads SGHAT; CDR2 reads FQNNGV. V dropped 4 bases and J dropped 6 bases, with 14 bases sitting between them. The CDR3 is 14 amino acids. CDR3 DNA: TGTGCCAGCAGCTCACCCAGGGGAATGGATACGCAGTATTTT. Translated: CASSSPRGMDTQYF. Filled out from reference TRBV11-2 and TRBJ2-3, the complete variable domain reads EAGVAQSPRYKIIEKRQSVAFWCNPISGHATLYWYQQILGQGPKLLIQFQNNGVVDDSQLPKDRFSAERLKGVDSTLKIQPAKLEDSAVYLCASSSPRGMDTQYFGPGTRLTVL.

This clonotype was found a few times. The chain couples TRBV27 to TRBJ2-7; D perhaps matches TRBD1 (6 bases). V lost 9 bases and J lost 0, with 21 bases in between. The germline V gene has CDR1 MNHEY and CDR2 SMNVEV (reference sequence). The CDR3 is made up of 16 amino acids. CDR3 protein: CASHTILRGSSYEQYF. Here the CDR3 DNA reads TGTGCCAGTCACACTATTCTCAGGGGAAGCTCCTACGAGCAGTACTTC.

V and J are TRBV6-5 and TRBJ2-1, with TRBD2 as a possible D gene (6 bases). The CDR3 sequence is 14 residues long. V lost 0 bases to trimming and J lost 5 bases, with 8 bases between them. The germline V gene has CDR1 MNHEY and CDR2 SVGAGI. The CDR3 DNA sequence: TGTGCCAGCAGTTACTCGGACTACGACAATGAGCAGTTCTTC. Protein: CASSYSDYDNEQFF.

This clonotype has just a few counts. This chain joins TRBV28 and TRBJ2-7; 12 positions agree with TRBD1. This CDR3 spans 16 amino acids. V lost 5 bases to trimming and J lost 5 bases; unmatched junction nucleotides: 10. From germline, CDR1 is MDHEN and CDR2 SYDVKM. CDR3 sequence: CASSPSIRDRGHEQYF. For the CDR3, the DNA is TGTGCCAGCAGTCCCTCGATCCGGGACAGGGGGCACGAGCAGTACTTC.